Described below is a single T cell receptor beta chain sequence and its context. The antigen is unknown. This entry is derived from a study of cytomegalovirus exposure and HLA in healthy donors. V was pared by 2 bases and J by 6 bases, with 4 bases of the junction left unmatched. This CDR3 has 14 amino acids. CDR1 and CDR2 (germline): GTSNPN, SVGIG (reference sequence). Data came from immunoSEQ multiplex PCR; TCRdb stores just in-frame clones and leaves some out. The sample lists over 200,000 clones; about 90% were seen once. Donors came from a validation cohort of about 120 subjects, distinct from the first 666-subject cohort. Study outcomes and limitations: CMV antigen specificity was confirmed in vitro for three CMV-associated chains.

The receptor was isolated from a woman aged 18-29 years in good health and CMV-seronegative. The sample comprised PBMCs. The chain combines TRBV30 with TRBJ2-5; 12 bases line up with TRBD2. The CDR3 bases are TGTGCCTGGAGTCCTAGCGGGAGGGGAAAGACCCAGTACTTC. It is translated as CAWSPSGRGKTQYF. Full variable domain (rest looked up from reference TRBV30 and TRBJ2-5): SQTIHQWPATLVQPVGSPLSLECTVEGTSNPNLYWYRQAAGRGLQLLFYSVGIGQISSEVPQNLSASRPQDRQFILSSKKLLLSDSGFYLCAWSPSGRGKTQYFGPGTRLLVL.